This T cell receptor (beta chain) originates from a study of glioma-infiltrating T cells after dendritic cell vaccination. The overall study: Patients had newly diagnosed or recurrent glioblastoma and received dendritic cell vaccines.

The primer mix had 60 V beta and 13 J beta primers. Clones were read by immunoSEQ multiplex PCR, and TCRdb kept only the in-frame ones, dropping some. The table includes fewer than 75,000 clones, 70% to 90% detected once. Losses at the gene ends were 4 bases for V and 4 bases for J; bases not matched to a gene: 8. Germline loops: CDR1 SGHDT, CDR2 YYEEEE. The CDR3 is 14 residues long. Points on this clone: Its antigen is undetermined.

Time point indicated: after dendritic cell vaccination, including at tumor progression/relapse. The study, taken as a whole, reports: The cohort had few patients with full blood and tumor sets. Higher TCR clonality did not directly relate to longer survival.

The chain has TRBV5-6 and TRBJ2-7, with 7 bases lining up with TRBD2. The source was blood, collected after dendritic cell vaccination. The receptor's source is a human donor with glioblastoma. The CDR3 DNA reads TGTGCCAGCAGCCTCTGGGGGGGGGATTACGAGCAGTACTTC. The encoded protein is CASSLWGGDYEQYF.